This entry lists 10 T cell receptor beta chains sequenced from one sample in a study of monozygotic twins with inflammatory bowel disease. TCRdb re-called the 5' RACE reads; one entry per CDR3 protein, DNA not given. The sample features approximately 420,000 distinct CDR3 sequences, with about 2.3% in its top ten. Sample: blood. The receptors originated from a human donor with ulcerative colitis or Crohn's disease, or a healthy co-twin of an affected twin (not recorded which).

This chain connects TRBV7-2 to TRBJ1-5; TCRdb reports TRBD1, a call that lacks DNA to check it against. The CDR3 consists of 15 residues. Germline lookup yields CDR1 SGHTA and CDR2 FQGNSA. CDR3 loop: CASSSGQGSNQPQHF.

The chain carries TRBV2 and TRBJ2-2; TCRdb's D gene call, TRBD2, goes unchecked for lack of DNA. CDR1 and CDR2 from the germline V gene are SNHLY and FYNNEI. This CDR3 is 11 amino acids long. The CDR3 spells CASRLAGELFF. The entire variable domain, with the rest obtained from reference TRBV2 and TRBJ2-2, is as follows: EPEVTQTPSHQVTQMGQEVILRCVPISNHLYFYWYRQILGQKVEFLVSFYNNEISEKSEIFDDQFSVERPDGSNFTLKIRSTKLEDSAMYFCASRLAGELFFGEGSRLTVL.

This chain uses TRBV3-1 with TRBJ2-3. The V gene's germline CDR1 is LGHDT and CDR2 YNNKEL (reference sequence). The CDR3 contains 15 residues. The CDR3 protein is CASSQDKLLTDTQYF.

The V call is TRBV24-1, the J call TRBJ1-5. This CDR3 is 14 amino acids long. Germline loops: CDR1 KGHDR, CDR2 SFDVKD. CDR3 in amino acids: CATSDIYSNQPQHF.

The chain has TRBV11-3 and TRBJ2-5; TCRdb names TRBD1, which stays unverified in the absence of DNA. The CDR3 is 14 amino acids. In germline, CDR1 is SGHNT, CDR2 YENEEA. Here the CDR3 reads CASSASWGEETQYF. The full variable domain, in which reference TRBV11-3 and TRBJ2-5 provide the parts outside the CDR3, is EAGVVQSPRYKIIEKKQPVAFWCNPISGHNTLYWYLQNLGQGPELLIRYENEEAVDDSQLPKDRFSAERLKGVDSTLKIQPAELGDSAVYLCASSASWGEETQYFGPGTRLLVL.

The V gene is TRBV5-5, the J gene TRBJ1-5; with no DNA, the TCRdb D assignment of TRBD1 cannot be verified. Germline assignment: CDR1 SGHKS and CDR2 YYEKEE (reference sequence). This CDR3 contains 16 residues. The CDR3 spells CASSSWGARGNQPQHF.

The rearrangement uses TRBV24-1 and TRBJ2-1; TCRdb returns TRBD2, unconfirmable since there is no DNA. This CDR3 region has 16 residues. Germline V gene lookup returns CDR1 KGHDR and CDR2 SFDVKD. CDR3: CATSDHTSGLGNEQFF.

V is TRBV5-1 and J is TRBJ2-7; TCRdb names TRBD1, which stays unverified in the absence of DNA. Germline CDR1 is SGHRS and CDR2 is YFSETQ. The CDR3 is 14 residues long. CDR3 residues: CASSLEQGRSEQYF.

The V and J genes are TRBV6-1 and TRBJ2-1; TCRdb picks TRBD1, but there is no DNA to check that call. This CDR3 has 15 amino acids. Germline assignment: CDR1 MNHNS and CDR2 SASEGT. The chain's CDR3 is CASRDYREAYNEQFF.

V usage is TRBV15 and J usage is TRBJ2-7. Germline V CDR1 and CDR2: LNHNV, YYDKDF (reference sequence). The CDR3 loop spans 13 amino acids. This CDR3 is CATSRDLAREQYF.